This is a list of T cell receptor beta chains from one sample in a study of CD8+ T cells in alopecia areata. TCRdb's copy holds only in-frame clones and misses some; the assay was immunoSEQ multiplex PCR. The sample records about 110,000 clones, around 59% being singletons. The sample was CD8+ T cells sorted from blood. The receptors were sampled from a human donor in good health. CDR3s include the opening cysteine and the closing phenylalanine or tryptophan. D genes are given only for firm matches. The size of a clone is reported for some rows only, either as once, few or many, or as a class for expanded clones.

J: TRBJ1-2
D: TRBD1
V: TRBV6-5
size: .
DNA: TGTGCCAGCAGACCCGGACCACAGGGGGATGGCTACACCTTC
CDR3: CASRPGPQGDGYTF

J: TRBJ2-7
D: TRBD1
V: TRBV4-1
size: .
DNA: TGCGCCAGCGCCCACCGGGACAGTCTTTCCGACGAGCAGTACTTC
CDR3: CASAHRDSLSDEQYF

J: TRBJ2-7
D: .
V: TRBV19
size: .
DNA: TGTGCCAGTAGTTACGGGATCTCCTACGAGCAGTACTTC
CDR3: CASSYGISYEQYF

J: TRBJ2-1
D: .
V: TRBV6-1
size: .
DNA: TGTGCCAGCATGGTTCGGGTCTCCTACAATGAGCAGTTCTTC
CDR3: CASMVRVSYNEQFF

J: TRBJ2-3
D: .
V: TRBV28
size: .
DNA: TGTGCCAGCACCAGACAGGTCACAGATACGCAGTATTTT
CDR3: CASTRQVTDTQYF

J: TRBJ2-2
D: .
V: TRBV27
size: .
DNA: TGTGCCAGCAGTTGGAGTAGTACCGGGGAGCTGTTTTTT
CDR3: CASSWSSTGELFF

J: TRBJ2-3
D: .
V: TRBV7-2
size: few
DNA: TGTGCCAGCAGCTTAGCGCCCCTGCGAACAGATACGCAGTATTTT
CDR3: CASSLAPLRTDTQYF

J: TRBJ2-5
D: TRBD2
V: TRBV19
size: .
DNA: TGTGCCAGTAGTCTTCGGACTAGCGGGGGGATCCGGGAGACCCAGTACTTC
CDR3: CASSLRTSGGIRETQYF

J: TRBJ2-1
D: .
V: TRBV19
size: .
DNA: TGTGCCAGTACGACGGACGAAATAAACAATGAGCAGTTCTTC
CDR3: CASTTDEINNEQFF

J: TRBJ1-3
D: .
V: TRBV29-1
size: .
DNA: TGCAGCGTTGTGGCGAACACCATATATTTT
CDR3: CSVVANTIYF

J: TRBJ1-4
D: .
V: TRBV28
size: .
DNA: TGTGCCAGCAGTTTTCTGCCTAATGAAAAACTGTTTTTT
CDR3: CASSFLPNEKLFF

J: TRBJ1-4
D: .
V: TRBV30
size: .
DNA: TGTGCCTGGAGACAGACCGAAAAACTGTTTTTT
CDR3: CAWRQTEKLFF

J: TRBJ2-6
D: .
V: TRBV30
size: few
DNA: TGTGCCTGGAGTGGGCATGGAAACTCTGGGGCCAACGTCCTGACTTTC
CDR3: CAWSGHGNSGANVLTF

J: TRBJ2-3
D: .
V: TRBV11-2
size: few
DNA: TGTGCCTCCCTTAGTTCTGGTACGCAGTATTTT
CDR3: CASLSSGTQYF

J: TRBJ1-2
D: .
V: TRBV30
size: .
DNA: TGTGCCTGGAGTGTACTTGGGGGCTACACCTTC
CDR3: CAWSVLGGYTF

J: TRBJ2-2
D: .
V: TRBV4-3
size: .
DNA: TGCGCCAGCAGCCCCCACTCGAGGGAGAACACCGGGGAGCTGTTTTTT
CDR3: CASSPHSRENTGELFF

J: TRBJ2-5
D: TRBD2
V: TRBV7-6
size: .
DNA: TGTGCCAGCAGCTTAGCGGGTAGCGGGGGTGGAGAGACCCAGTACTTC
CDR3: CASSLAGSGGGETQYF

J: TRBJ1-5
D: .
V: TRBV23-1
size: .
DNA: TGCGCCAGCAGTCAATCGGAAGGGACCAATCAGCCCCAGCATTTT
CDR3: CASSQSEGTNQPQHF

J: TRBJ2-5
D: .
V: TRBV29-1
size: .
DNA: TGCAGCGGCTGGACGACCCTCCAAGAGACCCAGTACTTC
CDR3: CSGWTTLQETQYF

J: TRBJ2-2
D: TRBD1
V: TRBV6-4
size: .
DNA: TGTGCCAGCAGTGACTCTAGGGGGCAAGACACCGGGGAGCTGTTTTTT
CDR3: CASSDSRGQDTGELFF

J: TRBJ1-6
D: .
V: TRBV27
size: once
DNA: TGTGCCAGCGCCTCCCTAAGTTCGGGGGGAAATTCACCCCTCCACTTT
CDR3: CASASLSSGGNSPLHF

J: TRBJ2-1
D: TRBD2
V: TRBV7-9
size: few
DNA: TGTGCCAGCAGCTTAGCGGGGGGGTCGTTCTTC
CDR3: CASSLAGGSFF

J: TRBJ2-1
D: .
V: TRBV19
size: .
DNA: TGTGCCAGTAGTATAGCCGGCAGCTCCTACAATGAGCAGTTCTTC
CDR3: CASSIAGSSYNEQFF

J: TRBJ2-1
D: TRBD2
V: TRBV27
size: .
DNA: TGTGCCAGCAGTTACGGACTAGCGGGGGGGCCTCCCTACTACAATGAGCAGTTCTTC
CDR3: CASSYGLAGGPPYYNEQFF

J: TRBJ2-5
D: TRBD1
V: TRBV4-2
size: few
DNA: TGTGCCAGCAGCCATCGGACAGGGGGCGTAAAGACCCAGTACTTC
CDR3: CASSHRTGGVKTQYF

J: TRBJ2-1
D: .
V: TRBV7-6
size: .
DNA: TGTGCCAGCAGCTTGAAGGGCAGGGCGACCAATGAGCAGTTCTTC
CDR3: CASSLKGRATNEQFF

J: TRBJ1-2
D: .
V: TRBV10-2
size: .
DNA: TGCGCCAGCAGTGAGTCAGGAGGCTATGGCTACACCTTC
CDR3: CASSESGGYGYTF

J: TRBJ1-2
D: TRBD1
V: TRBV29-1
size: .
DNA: TGCAGCGTGACAAGTCCGGGACAGGCTAACTATGGCTACACCTTC
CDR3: CSVTSPGQANYGYTF

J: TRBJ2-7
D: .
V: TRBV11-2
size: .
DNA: TGTGCCAGCGCCTCCCCTACGGGGGACTTCTCCTACGAGCAGTACTTC
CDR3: CASASPTGDFSYEQYF

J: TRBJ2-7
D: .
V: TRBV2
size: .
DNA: TGTGCCAGCAGTGAAGCGGGTAGGACTCAGGCTGGCTCCTACGAGCAGTACTTC
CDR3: CASSEAGRTQAGSYEQYF

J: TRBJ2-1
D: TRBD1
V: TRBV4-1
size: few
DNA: TGCGCCAGCAGCCAAAGTTGGACAGGGGGACACAATGAGCAGTTCTTC
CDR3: CASSQSWTGGHNEQFF

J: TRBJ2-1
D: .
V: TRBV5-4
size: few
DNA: TGTGCCAGCCTCTCCTACAATGAGCAGTTCTTC
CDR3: CASLSYNEQFF

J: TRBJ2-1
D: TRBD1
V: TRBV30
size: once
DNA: TGTGCCTGGACAGGGGGATACAATGAGCAGTTCTTC
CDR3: CAWTGGYNEQFF

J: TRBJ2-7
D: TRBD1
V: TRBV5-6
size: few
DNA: TGTGCCAGCAGCATAGGGACAGGGGGTTCCTACGAGCAGTACTTC
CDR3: CASSIGTGGSYEQYF

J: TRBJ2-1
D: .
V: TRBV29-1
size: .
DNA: TGCAGCGTTCTTTTCTACAATGAGCAGTTCTTC
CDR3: CSVLFYNEQFF